The present T cell receptor (beta chain) was sequenced within a study of vaccination effects on CD4 cells after COVID-19. Clones were sequenced by immunoSEQ multiplex PCR, and TCRdb holds only the in-frame ones, with some missing. The data contain 30,000 to 40,000 clones, 55% to 75% of them seen just once; the ten biggest clones take up roughly 12%. V lost 5 bases, J lost 2 bases, and 10 bases lay in between. CDR1 and CDR2 from the germline V gene are KGHSH and LQKENI. The CDR3 has 14 residues. Before sequencing, viral peptide pools were used by the ViraFEST assay to expand antigen-specific CD4+ T cells. Subsequent to a culture period of around 10 days, CD4+ T cells were isolated. Participants each got two BNT162b2 or mRNA-1273 vaccine doses. The count of this clone is one. Antigen: not known.

This TCR came from a human donor who received a COVID-19 vaccine. The rearrangement links TRBV18 to TRBJ1-5; D is ambiguous. The source was CD4+ T cells from PBMCs cultured with HCoV-229E spike peptides, collected after COVID-19 vaccination. In DNA form, the CDR3 reads TGTGCCAGCTCAGCAGACATAGGCAATCAGCCCCAGCATTTT. Amino acid sequence: CASSADIGNQPQHF.